The 7 T cell receptor beta chains presented below share a single source sample, sequenced in a study of blood T cell repertoires in COVID-19. Here immunoSEQ multiplex PCR was the method, and the copy in TCRdb shows in-frame clones only, minus some. This table holds around 180,000 clones, more than 70% found once. Input material: peripheral blood. The origin of the receptors is a man aged 35-49 years with active or convalescent COVID-19.

CDR3 sequence reads: CASSAGSTGKMNTEAFF. DNA for the CDR3: TGTGCCAGCAGCGCCGGGTCGACCGGAAAAATGAACACTGAAGCTTTCTTT. The chain couples TRBV5-4 to TRBJ1-1; unclear D gene. CDR1 and CDR2 from the germline V gene are SGHNT and YYREEE (reference sequence). The CDR3 contains 17 residues. V lost 4 bases, J lost 0 bases, and 19 bases lay in between.

The rearrangement joins TRBV6-5 to TRBJ1-5; D gene unclear. With 6 bases removed from V and 4 bases from J, the gap between germline ends came to 10 bases. The CDR3 has 13 amino acids. Germline CDR1 reads MNHEY; CDR2 reads SVGAGI. The CDR3 DNA follows: TGTGCCAGCAGCCCCCGGGAGAATCAGCCCCAGCATTTT. Residues: CASSPRENQPQHF.

In regard to this clone: The same CDR3 is also encoded by other DNA sequences in this sample. The chain recombines TRBV7-3 with TRBJ2-3; 7 bases match TRBD2. Germline V lookup: CDR1 SGHTA, CDR2 FQGTGA. The V gene end was trimmed by 2 bases and the J gene end by 1 base; junction bases not matched to a gene: 0. The CDR3 sequence is 14 residues long. CDR3 region: CASSLAGGTDTQYF. The CDR3 DNA reads TGTGCCAGCAGCTTAGCGGGGGGCACAGATACGCAGTATTTT.

This clone has just one count. In nucleotides, the CDR3 is TGTGCCAGCAGTCAACACAGGGAACTCTACGAGCAGTACTTC. Protein sequence: CASSQHRELYEQYF. J is TRBJ2-7 and V is TRBV6-5; possibly TRBD1 for D (6 bases). Germline CDR1 is MNHEY and CDR2 is SVGAGI. Trimming took off 5 bases at V and 3 bases at J, with 14 bases between the two ends. The CDR3 loop spans 14 amino acids.

The CDR3 here is CASSTDFFKETQYF. CDR3 in DNA: TGTGCCAGCAGTACGGACTTTTTTAAAGAGACCCAGTACTTC. The V and J genes are TRBV6-2 or TRBV6-3 and TRBJ2-5; possible D gene TRBD2, 5 bases. Germline-derived CDR1 and CDR2 are MNHEY and SVGEGT. Trimming left V 5 bases short and J 3 bases short, with 13 bases between. The CDR3 sequence is 14 residues long.

This clone showed up just once. J is TRBJ1-1 and V is TRBV4-1, with 9 nucleotides matching TRBD1. CDR1 MGHRA and CDR2 YSYEKL come from the germline V gene. The CDR3 sequence is 16 residues long. After removal of 4 bases from V and 1 base from J, the junction contained 7 bases not matched to a gene. CDR3 loop: CASSLGQDRGNTEAFF. CDR3 coding DNA: TGCGCCAGCAGCCTTGGGCAGGACAGGGGGAACACTGAAGCTTTCTTT.

The chain carries TRBV6-1 and TRBJ1-2, with 9 positions matching TRBD1. Germline V lookup: CDR1 MNHNS, CDR2 SASEGT. The J segment lost 4 bases and the V segment lost 2 bases, leaving 8 bases of the junction unmatched. The CDR3 totals 16 residues. Here the CDR3 reads CASSERFWTGAYGYTF. The CDR3 nucleotides are TGTGCCAGCAGTGAACGGTTTTGGACAGGGGCCTATGGCTACACCTTC.